Following are 12 T cell receptor beta chains from one sample sequenced in a study of TIL therapy for anti-PD-1-resistant metastatic lung cancer listed by TCRdb under 2021. This specimen's time point label, per the study, means: pre-treatment sample, taken before nivolumab and TIL therapy. The immunoSEQ v3 hsTCRB kit was used to amplify TCR beta CDR3 regions from genomic DNA through bias-controlled multiplex PCR. Held by TCRdb, this immuneACCESS table contains in-frame sequences only and omits some clones. Under half of the omission traces to an unresolved V gene where checked; the cause of the rest is unknown. A total of about 52,000 clones appear in this sample, around three quarters of them only once. The ten largest clones represent 4% to 5.5% of the sample. This specimen consisted of blood, obtained at baseline. These TCRs come from a woman aged 30 to 85 with non-small cell lung cancer.

This clone was counted between two and nine times. This rearrangement joins TRBV20-1 to TRBJ2-1, with D uncertain. CDR1 and CDR2 (germline): DFQATT, SNEGSKA (reference sequence). Trimming removed 6 bases at V and 9 bases at J, with 12 bases between. This CDR3 spans 11 amino acids. Here the CDR3 reads CSADSRREQFF. CDR3 DNA: TGCAGTGCAGACTCTCGCCGTGAGCAGTTCTTC.

The chain combines TRBV5-6 with TRBJ1-2, with D perhaps TRBD1 (5 bases). Trimming cost V 0 bases and J 7 bases, with 16 bases left between them. This CDR3 spans 15 amino acids. Germline assignment: CDR1 SGHDT and CDR2 YYEEEE. The CDR3 spells CASSLAPGGGFGYTF. CDR3 nucleotides: TGTGCCAGCAGCTTGGCGCCTGGTGGGGGTTTTGGCTACACCTTC.

This clone occurred a few times. The rearrangement uses TRBV27 and TRBJ2-7; D perhaps matches TRBD1 (5 bases). The germline gives CDR1 MNHEY, CDR2 SMNVEV (reference sequence). There are 15 residues in the CDR3. Trimming left V 6 bases short and J 5 bases short, with 20 bases between. CDR3 loop: CASSQLRGALDEQYF. CDR3 sequence (DNA): TGTGCCAGCAGCCAACTAAGGGGCGCCCTTGACGAGCAGTACTTC.

V gene TRBV7-2 combines with J gene TRBJ2-3, with unresolved D. There are 12 residues in the CDR3. The V gene lost 10 bases and the J gene lost 2 bases, with 10 bases spanning the gap. Germline V CDR1 and CDR2: SGHTA, FQGNSA. CDR3 in DNA: TGTGCCATTACAAAAAACACAGATACGCAGTATTTT. This translates into CAITKNTDTQYF.

This clone appeared a few times. The chain employs TRBV4-2 and TRBJ1-5, with no clear D. Trimming shortened V by 0 bases and J by 3 bases, and 9 bases separated the two germline ends. From germline, CDR1 is LGHNA and CDR2 YNFKEQ. CDR3 length: 15 residues. This chain's CDR3 is CASSQERGSNQPQHF. The CDR3 DNA reads as TGTGCCAGCAGCCAAGAACGGGGTTCCAATCAGCCCCAGCATTTT.

The J gene is TRBJ2-1, the V gene TRBV7-9, with 8 bases identical to TRBD1. Germline V gives CDR1 SEHNR, CDR2 FQNEAQ (reference sequence). CDR3 length equals 18 residues. The V gene end was trimmed by 2 bases and the J gene end by 8 bases; junction bases not matched to a gene: 17. The CDR3, as DNA: TGTGCCAGCAGCTTAACACCTCTAACAGGGGGTGTAGACTATGAGCAGTTCTTC. Its translation is CASSLTPLTGGVDYEQFF.

The chain combines TRBV4-2 with TRBJ2-2; TRBD1 matches at 8 bases. The CDR3 runs 16 residues. J gave up 3 bases and V 7 bases, and 10 bases lay outside the gene matches. CDR1 is LGHNA and CDR2 is YNFKEQ in the germline V gene. Here the CDR3 reads CASNHPGTGDTGELFF. The CDR3 nucleotides read TGTGCCAGCAACCACCCAGGGACAGGAGACACCGGGGAGCTGTTTTTT.

This clone turned up a few times. The rearrangement links TRBV5-4 to TRBJ2-1; possibly TRBD1 for D (6 bases). The CDR3 extends over 13 amino acids. Trimming took off 10 bases at V and 7 bases at J, with 18 bases between the two ends. Germline-derived CDR1 and CDR2 are SGHNT and YYREEE (reference sequence). The CDR3 nucleotides are TGTGCCGGCAACCTCAGGGGAGCGAATGAGCAGTTCTTC. This encodes CAGNLRGANEQFF.

The gene calls are TRBV5-1 and TRBJ1-5, with D possibly matching TRBD1 (5 bases). Trimming removed 4 bases at V and 1 base at J, with 9 bases between. Germline V gene lookup returns CDR1 SGHRS and CDR2 YFSETQ. The CDR3 totals 14 residues. This chain's CDR3 is CASSTDSSNQPQHF. The CDR3 DNA is TGCGCCAGCAGCACCGACAGCAGCAATCAGCCCCAGCATTTT.

This chain connects TRBV4-1 to TRBJ2-1, with 12 nucleotides matching TRBD2. Germline values: CDR1 MGHRA, CDR2 YSYEKL. V shed 0 bases and J 4 bases; nucleotides not matched to a gene: 13. This CDR3 has 20 residues. In nucleotides, the CDR3 is TGCGCCAGCAGCCAAGACTCTAGCGGGGGGGCAGGTGCCCTTTACAATGAGCAGTTCTTC. This encodes CASSQDSSGGAGALYNEQFF.

This chain joins TRBV5-6 and TRBJ2-7; no firm D call. This CDR3 is built from 13 residues. Trimming shortened V by 2 bases and J by 2 bases, and 8 bases separated the two germline ends. Germline V lookup: CDR1 SGHDT, CDR2 YYEEEE. The CDR3 loop is CASSFGAAYEQYF. The DNA for the CDR3 is TGTGCCAGCAGCTTCGGAGCAGCCTACGAGCAGTACTTC.

In this sample, this clone turned up once. The chain has TRBV9 and TRBJ2-6; TRBD2 agrees at 8 bases. Per germline, CDR1 SGDLS and CDR2 YYNGEE. The CDR3 runs to 17 residues. V lost 0 bases, J lost 4 bases, and 6 bases stayed unmatched. CDR3 residues: CASSVGGLALGANVLTF. The CDR3 DNA reads as TGTGCCAGCAGCGTAGGTGGACTAGCTCTGGGGGCCAACGTCCTGACTTTC. Filled out from reference TRBV9 and TRBJ2-6, the complete variable domain reads DSGVTQTPKHLITATGQRVTLRCSPRSGDLSVYWYQQSLDQGLQFLIQYYNGEERAKGNILERFSAQQFPDLHSELNLSSLELGDSALYFCASSVGGLALGANVLTFGAGSRLTVL.